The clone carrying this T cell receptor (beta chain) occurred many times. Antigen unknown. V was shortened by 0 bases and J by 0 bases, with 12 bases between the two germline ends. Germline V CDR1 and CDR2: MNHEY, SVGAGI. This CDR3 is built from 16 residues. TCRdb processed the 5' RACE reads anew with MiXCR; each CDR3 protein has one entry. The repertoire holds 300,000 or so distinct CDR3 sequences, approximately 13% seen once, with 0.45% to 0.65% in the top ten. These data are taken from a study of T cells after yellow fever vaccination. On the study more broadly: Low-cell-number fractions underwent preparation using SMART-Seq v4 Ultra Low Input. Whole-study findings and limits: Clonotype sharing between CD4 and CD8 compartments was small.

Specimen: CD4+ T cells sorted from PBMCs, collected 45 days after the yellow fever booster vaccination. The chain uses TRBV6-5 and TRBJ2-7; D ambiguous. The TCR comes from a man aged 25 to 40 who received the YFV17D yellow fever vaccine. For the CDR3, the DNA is TGTGCCAGCAGTTACTCGACCATCGCCAACTCCTACGAGCAGTACTTC. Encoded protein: CASSYSTIANSYEQYF.